The T cell receptor (beta chain) described here comes from a study of CXCR3-negative and CXCR3-positive naive CD8 T cells (dated by TCRdb to between 2017 and 2020). The study in broad terms: In total, 130 million to 150 million TRB reads were obtained, or roughly 1.5 +/- 0.3 million reads per library. Data from under 12 donors, pooled across two independent experiments, went into the diversity and physicochemical repertoire analyses. TRBV-TRBJ cluster analysis included naive subsets from 5 donors and memory cells from 3 donors. Findings and caveats that apply to the study as a whole: Compared with CXCR3-negative naive cells, CXCR3-positive naive cells had TRB CDR3s with higher hydrophobicity (lower Kidera factor 4), lower energy, and higher strength and volume indices. Because surface CD5, which has been linked to self-reactivity in mice, was comparable between naive subsets, TCR interaction strength was also inferred from TRB CDR3 physicochemical properties. Similar TRBV-TRBJ usage was shown by naive CXCR3-negative and CXCR3-positive cells from the same donor, whereas distinct patterns were shown by memory cells. Freshly isolated PBMCs were used for most assays because CXCR3 expression partially decreased after cryopreservation. Repertoire diversity was comparably high in both naive subsets but much lower in memory CD8+ T cells.

Including cysteine and phenylalanine, the CDR3 has 13 amino acids. The DNA is unrecorded. CDR1 SGHDN and CDR2 FVKESK were looked up in the germline V gene. About this clonotype itself: This receptor's antigen is unknown.

Sequencing took place on a NextSeq 550. The Human TCR Profiling Kit (MiLaboratory) was used to prepare UMI-labeled 5' RACE TRB cDNA libraries. cDNA synthesis used the entire amount of extracted RNA, and PCR amplification then used the entire amount of cDNA produced. The libraries were made side by side, with each library going through the same number of PCR cycles. For the original study's pipeline: About 50,000 +/- 10,000 unique UMI-labeled TRB cDNA molecules per library were extracted with MIGEC and MiXCR, with at least two reads per UMI required. On average, each library contained about 40,000 +/- 10,000 functional in-frame TRB CDR3 nucleotide clonotypes without stop codons. After downsampling to 5000 UMI-labeled TRB molecules per sample, diversity metrics such as normalized Shannon-Wiener and Chao1 were calculated in VDJtools. For the central five CDR3 residues, VDJtools calculated physicochemical properties weighted by clonotype size, namely interaction energy, strength, volume and Kidera factor 4. Once TCRdb had reprocessed the reads, it stored one entry per CDR3 protein sequence and supplied no DNA. It is TCRdb's table, rather than the study itself, that gives the V and J calls and clone size. This specimen's table enumerates over 80,000 distinct CDR3 sequences. The top ten clones comprise around 1.4% of the sample.

Each CD8+ T cell subset was flow-sorted in triplicate, with 300,000 or so cells per subset placed directly into RLT lysis buffer. To exclude memory contaminants, naive CD8+ T cells were stringently defined as CD45RO-CCR7+CD27+CD95-. Peripheral blood mononuclear cells were isolated from buffy coats using standard density gradient centrifugation. Naive CXCR3-negative and CXCR3-positive CD8+ T cells were flow-sorted using a FACSAria III. Total RNA was extracted from sorted cells with an RNeasy Mini Kit. The sequencing sample was made of naive CXCR3- CD8+ T cells from blood. The label giving this sample's cell subset or site can be read as: CD45RO-CCR7+CD27+CD95- naive CD8+ T cells lacking CXCR3 (TNR3-). The sequence was collected from a human donor in good health. Some clones in this sample may be carry-over from other donors' samples. The rearranged segments are TRBV14 and TRBJ2-1. The CDR3 protein sequence reads: CASSQVPVNEQFF.